What follows are 9 T cell receptor beta chains derived from one specimen sequenced in a study of shared clonotypes between healthy human individuals. Here immunoSEQ multiplex PCR was the method, and the copy in TCRdb shows in-frame clones only, minus some. The data contain 1.6 million or so clones, approximately 98.5% of them seen just once; the ten biggest clones take up approximately 0.4%. Sequenced input: naive CD4+ T cells sorted from blood. Documented subset: CD45RA+ positively selected. Receptors were obtained from a man in his thirties or forties in good health.

The rearrangement links TRBV30 to TRBJ2-2; D gene ambiguous. The CDR3 is 16 residues long. V lost 0 bases to trimming and J lost 4 bases, with 15 bases between them. Germline V lookup: CDR1 GTSNPN, CDR2 SVGIG (reference sequence). The CDR3 spells CAWSVHIRGSTGELFF. As DNA, the CDR3 is TGTGCCTGGAGTGTACATATTCGTGGGTCCACCGGGGAGCTGTTTTTT.

This sequence joins TRBV6-5 and TRBJ2-7, with D hard to call. The CDR3 is 13 residues long. V was shortened by 2 bases and J by 0 bases, with 5 bases between the two germline ends. CDR1 and CDR2 from the germline V gene are MNHEY and SVGAGI. CDR3: CASSYGYSYEQYF. The CDR3 nucleotides read TGTGCCAGCAGTTACGGTTACTCCTACGAGCAGTACTTC.

The chain uses TRBV5-5 and TRBJ2-7; D is undetermined. The germline V and J ends were trimmed by 0 bases and 0 bases, with 16 bases remaining between them. The germline gives CDR1 SGHKS, CDR2 YYEKEE (reference sequence). The CDR3 has 17 residues. The CDR3 bases are TGTGCCAGCAGCTTGGGGGCACTGCCAATCTTCTCCTACGAGCAGTACTTC. It encodes CASSLGALPIFSYEQYF.

On this clone itself: The sample carries other DNA sequences with the same CDR3. V usage is TRBV20-1 and J usage is TRBJ1-1, with D unresolved. The CDR3 contains 10 residues. Trimming removed 4 bases at V and 1 base at J, with 1 base between. The germline CDR1 and CDR2 sequences are DFQATT and SNEGSKA (reference sequence). The DNA for the CDR3 is TGCAGTGCTAAGAACACTGAAGCTTTCTTT. Residues: CSAKNTEAFF.

The V and J genes are TRBV4-1 and TRBJ2-4, with 11 nucleotides matching TRBD2. V gave up 0 bases and J gave up 0 bases; unmatched junction bases: 10. The germline CDR1 and CDR2 sequences are MGHRA and YSYEKL. The CDR3 is 20 residues long. The DNA for the CDR3 is TGCGCCAGCAGCCAAGATTGGCTAGCGGGAGGAAGGGTAGCCAAAAACATTCAGTACTTC. It translates to CASSQDWLAGGRVAKNIQYF.

The chain joins TRBV5-1 to TRBJ2-1, with 12 bases that match TRBD2. Germline assignment: CDR1 SGHRS and CDR2 YFSETQ. The CDR3 contains 15 residues. With V trimmed by 3 bases and J by 3 bases, 1 base remained unmatched. The CDR3 here is CASSSSGRDYNEQFF. CDR3 DNA: TGCGCCAGCAGCTCTAGCGGGAGGGACTACAATGAGCAGTTCTTC.

This chain joins TRBV18 and TRBJ2-5, with a tentative D call TRBD2 (6 bases). This CDR3 contains 16 residues. V gave up 1 base and J gave up 1 base, with 13 bases separating them. CDR1 KGHSH and CDR2 LQKENI come from the germline V gene. CDR3 amino acids: CASSPLPGAPQETQYF. CDR3 DNA sequence: TGTGCCAGCTCACCACTCCCGGGAGCCCCCCAAGAGACCCAGTACTTC. Combining the CDR3 with reference TRBV18 and TRBJ2-5 gives the whole variable domain NAGVMQNPRHLVRRRGQEARLRCSPMKGHSHVYWYRQLPEEGLKFMVYLQKENIIDESGMPKERFSAEFPKEGPSILRIQQVVRGDSAAYFCASSPLPGAPQETQYFGPGTRLLVL.

This chain uses TRBV11-3 with TRBJ2-2; no firm D call. V was cut by 1 base and J by 6 bases, with 3 bases left in between. CDR1 is SGHNT, CDR2 YENEEA, per germline. The CDR3 runs to 12 residues. CDR3 sequence: CASSLVPGELFF. The CDR3 coding sequence is TGTGCCAGCAGCTTAGTCCCCGGGGAGCTGTTTTTT.

This chain uses TRBV28 with TRBJ2-2, with D possibly TRBD1 on 5 matching bases. V shed 7 bases and J shed 0 bases, with 15 bases lying between them. CDR1 and CDR2 (germline): MDHEN, SYDVKM. The CDR3 loop spans 16 amino acids. The CDR3 DNA reads TGTGCCAGCAAACTCGACAGAAACGCGAACACCGGGGAGCTGTTTTTT. Amino acid sequence: CASKLDRNANTGELFF.